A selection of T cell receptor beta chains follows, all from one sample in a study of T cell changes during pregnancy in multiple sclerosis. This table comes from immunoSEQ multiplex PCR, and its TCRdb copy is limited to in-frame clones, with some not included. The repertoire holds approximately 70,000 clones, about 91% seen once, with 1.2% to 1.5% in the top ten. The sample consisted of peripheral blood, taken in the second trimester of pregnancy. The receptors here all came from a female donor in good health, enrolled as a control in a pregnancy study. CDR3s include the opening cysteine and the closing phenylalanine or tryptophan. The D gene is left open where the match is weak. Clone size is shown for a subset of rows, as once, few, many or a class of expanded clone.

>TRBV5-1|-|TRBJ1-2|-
TGCGCCAGCAGCTTGTCGGACACCTATGGCTACACCTTC
CASSLSDTYGYTF
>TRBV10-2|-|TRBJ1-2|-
TGCGCCAGCAAAGCAGGGGACGGGTTTGGCTACACCTTC
CASKAGDGFGYTF
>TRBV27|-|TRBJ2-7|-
TGTGCCAGCAGTCCCCTCGGACAGCCCTACGAGCAGTACTTC
CASSPLGQPYEQYF
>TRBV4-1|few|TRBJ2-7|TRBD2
TGCGCCAGCAGCCAAGTGGGACTAGCTACTTACGAGCAGTACTTC
CASSQVGLATYEQYF
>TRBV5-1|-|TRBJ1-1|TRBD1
TGCGCCAGCAGCCCGGGACAGATGAACACTGAAGCTTTCTTT
CASSPGQMNTEAFF
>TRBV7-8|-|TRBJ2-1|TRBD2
TGTGCCAGCAGCTTAGTCGCGGGAGTATACAATGAGCAGTTCTTC
CASSLVAGVYNEQFF
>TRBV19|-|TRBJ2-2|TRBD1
TGTGCCAGTAGCCCGGACAGGGTTGTTAACACCGGGGAGCTGTTTTTT
CASSPDRVVNTGELFF
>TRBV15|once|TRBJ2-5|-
TGTGCCACCAGCGGCAAGCGGGTTCAAGAGACCCAGTACTTC
CATSGKRVQETQYF
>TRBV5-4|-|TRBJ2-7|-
TGTGCCAGCAGCTTGGTCGGTGGCTACGAGCAGTACTTC
CASSLVGGYEQYF
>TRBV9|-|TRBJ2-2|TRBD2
TGTGCCAGCAGCGTAGTAGGTTCGGGAGGGACGAGTGGGGAGCTGTTTTTT
CASSVVGSGGTSGELFF
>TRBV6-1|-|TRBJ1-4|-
TGTGCCAGCAGTGTCGGGACACAGGTTTTGGGTAATGAAAAACTGTTTTTT
CASSVGTQVLGNEKLFF
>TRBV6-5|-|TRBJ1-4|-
TGTGCCAGCAGTCGGACTCCGGGAAGTGAAAAACTGTTTTTT
CASSRTPGSEKLFF
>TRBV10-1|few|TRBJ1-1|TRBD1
TGCGCCAGCAACAGGGGCTCGAACACTGAAGCTTTCTTT
CASNRGSNTEAFF
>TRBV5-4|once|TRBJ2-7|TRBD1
TGTGCCAGCACCCGACAGGGCCCCTACGAGCAGTACTTC
CASTRQGPYEQYF
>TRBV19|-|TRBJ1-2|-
TGTGCCAGTAGTACCGGGGAAGGCAACTATGGCTACACCTTC
CASSTGEGNYGYTF